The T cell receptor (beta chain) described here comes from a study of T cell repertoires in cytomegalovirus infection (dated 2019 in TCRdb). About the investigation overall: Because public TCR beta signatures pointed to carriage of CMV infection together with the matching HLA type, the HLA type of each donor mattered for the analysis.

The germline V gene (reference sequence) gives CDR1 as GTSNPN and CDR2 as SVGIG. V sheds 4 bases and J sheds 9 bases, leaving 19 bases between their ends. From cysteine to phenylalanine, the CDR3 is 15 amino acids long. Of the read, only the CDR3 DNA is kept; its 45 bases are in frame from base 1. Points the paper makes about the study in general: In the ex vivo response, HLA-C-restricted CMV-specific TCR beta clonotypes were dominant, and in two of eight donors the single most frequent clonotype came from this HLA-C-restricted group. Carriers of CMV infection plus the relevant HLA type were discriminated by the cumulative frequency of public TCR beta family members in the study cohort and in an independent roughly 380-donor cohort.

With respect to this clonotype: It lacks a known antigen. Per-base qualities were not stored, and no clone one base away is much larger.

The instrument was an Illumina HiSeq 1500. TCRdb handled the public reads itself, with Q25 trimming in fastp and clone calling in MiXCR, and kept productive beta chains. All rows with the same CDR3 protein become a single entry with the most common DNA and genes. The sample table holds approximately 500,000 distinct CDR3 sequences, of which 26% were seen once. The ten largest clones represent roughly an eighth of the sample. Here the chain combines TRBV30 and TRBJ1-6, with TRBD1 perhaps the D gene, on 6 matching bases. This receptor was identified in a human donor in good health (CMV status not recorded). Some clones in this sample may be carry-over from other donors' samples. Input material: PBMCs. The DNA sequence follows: TGTGCCTGGAACGTCCAGGGGATCCGGGGTTCACCCCTCCACTTT. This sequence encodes CAWNVQGIRGSPLHF.